Each of the 9 T cell receptor beta chains below was sequenced from the same sample in a study of T-cell memory formation after mild COVID-19. Via MiXCR, TCRdb re-called the 5' RACE reads, giving one row per CDR3 protein. The sample has about 140,000 distinct CDR3 sequences, 13% to 15% seen once; the top ten hold more than 25%. Sequences were obtained from PBMCs or a T cell subset sorted from them (not recorded which). The origin of the receptors is an adult woman who had mild COVID-19 (a few samples of this study predate the infection). Cell type and time point are not known.

This clonotype has just a few counts. The chain carries TRBV15 and TRBJ1-1; D is undetermined. V lost 0 bases, J lost 1 base, and 12 bases lay in between. The length of the CDR3 is 16 residues. From germline, CDR1 is LNHNV and CDR2 YYDKDF (reference sequence). The DNA of the CDR3 is TGTGCCACCAGCAGAGATCTTGGGATGGGGAACACTGAAGCTTTCTTT. Translating gives CATSRDLGMGNTEAFF.

There are a few counts of this clonotype. V gene TRBV30 combines with J gene TRBJ1-1; no clear D gene. Germline CDR1 is GTSNPN and CDR2 is SVGIG (reference sequence). This CDR3 has 11 amino acids. The germline V and J ends were trimmed by 2 bases and 4 bases, with 5 bases remaining between them. The CDR3 sequence is CAWSSSTEAFF. CDR3 coding DNA: TGTGCCTGGAGTAGCAGCACTGAAGCTTTCTTT.

This clonotype has a handful of counts. This sequence joins TRBV13 and TRBJ2-3; 7 bases are a match to TRBD2. J was trimmed by 0 bases and V by 4 bases; bases with no gene match: 13. The CDR3 runs 18 residues. Germline V CDR1 and CDR2: PRHDT, FYEKMQ (reference sequence). The CDR3 loop is CASSSTPGSGASTDTQYF. The CDR3, as DNA: TGTGCCAGCAGCTCCACCCCGGGAAGCGGGGCTAGCACAGATACGCAGTATTTT.

This clonotype was recorded a few times. The chain is built from TRBV7-9 and TRBJ2-1; 12 positions match TRBD2. The V and J ends lost 1 base and 6 bases, in that order; junction bases with no gene match: 7. CDR1 is SEHNR, CDR2 FQNEAQ, per germline (reference sequence). The CDR3 contains 17 residues. The CDR3 DNA follows: TGTGCCAGCAGCTTAGGTCGGTCTAGCGGGAGGGTCAATGAGCAGTTCTTC. This translates into CASSLGRSSGRVNEQFF.

In this sample, this clonotype turned up a few times. The chain recombines TRBV5-1 with TRBJ2-5; tentatively, D is TRBD2 (5 bases). The germline V and J ends were trimmed by 4 bases and 9 bases, with 19 bases remaining between them. The CDR3 runs to 14 residues. Germline V gene sequence: CDR1 SGHRS, CDR2 YFSETQ. CDR3 nucleotides: TGCGCCAGCAGCCCCGGGGTCGATCTGGGTGCCCAGTACTTC. This translates into CASSPGVDLGAQYF. Full variable domain (missing parts from reference TRBV5-1 and TRBJ2-5): KAGVTQTPRYLIKTRGQQVTLSCSPISGHRSVSWYQQTPGQGLQFLFEYFSETQRNKGNFPGRFSGRQFSNSRSEMNVSTLELGDSALYLCASSPGVDLGAQYFGPGTRLLVL.

There are a few counts of this clonotype. The chain carries TRBV19 and TRBJ1-1; tentatively, D is TRBD1 (5 bases). Germline V gives CDR1 LNHDA, CDR2 SQIVND (reference sequence). The CDR3 extends over 13 amino acids. The V gene lost 11 bases and the J gene lost 5 bases, with 18 bases spanning the gap. This CDR3 is CAAGGGWETEAFF. DNA for the CDR3: TGTGCCGCCGGCGGGGGTTGGGAAACTGAAGCTTTCTTT. Complete variable domain (other parts from reference TRBV19 and TRBJ1-1): DGGITQSPKYLFRKEGQNVTLSCEQNLNHDAMYWYRQDPGQGLRLIYYSQIVNDFQKGDIAEGYSVSREKKESFPLTVTSAQKNPTAFYLCAAGGGWETEAFFGQGTRLTVV.

In this sample, this clonotype turned up a few times. The chain combines TRBV5-1 with TRBJ2-2; 7 bases line up with TRBD1. CDR1 SGHRS and CDR2 YFSETQ come from the germline V gene. The ends lost 3 bases at V and 6 bases at J; junction bases unmatched: 11. The CDR3 is made up of 16 amino acids. The CDR3 protein is CASSWIQGREAGELFF. CDR3 DNA: TGCGCCAGCAGCTGGATACAGGGGAGAGAGGCCGGGGAGCTGTTTTTT.

The V gene is TRBV2, the J gene TRBJ2-1, with TRBD1 matching 8 bases. CDR3 length: 13 amino acids. Germline V gene sequence: CDR1 SNHLY, CDR2 FYNNEI. With 6 bases clipped from V and 5 bases from J, the junction kept 3 bases outside the gene matches. This chain's CDR3 is CASRDREHNEQFF. CDR3 coding DNA: TGTGCCAGCAGGGACAGGGAACACAATGAGCAGTTCTTC.

This clonotype was counted only a few times. The rearrangement joins TRBV7-3 to TRBJ2-3; D ambiguous. The CDR3 consists of 14 residues. The V gene lost 4 bases and the J gene lost 5 bases, with 13 bases spanning the gap. Germline V gene lookup returns CDR1 SGHTA and CDR2 FQGTGA. The CDR3 loop is CASSSGPQLDTQYF. CDR3 DNA: TGTGCCAGCAGCTCCGGGCCCCAGCTAGATACGCAGTATTTT.